This TCR beta chain originates from a study of blood T cell repertoires in COVID-19. All enrollees were roughly 18 to 95 years old and from approximately 24 US areas. The CDR3 has 15 residues. The germline V gene has CDR1 SGHRS and CDR2 YFSETQ. V shed 4 bases, J shed 3 bases, and the junction held 5 bases outside the gene matches. As originally analysed: Scientists estimated how many nucleated cells there were by amplifying reference gene primers. Method: immunoSEQ multiplex PCR; TCRdb's copy keeps in-frame clones and lacks some. V, J and clone size reflect that table, while D and trimming were determined from the DNA. The sample has approximately 440,000 clones, around 90% seen once; the top ten hold more than 0.55%. This clone was picked up one time.

Sequencing was carried out using PBMCs or T cells enriched from blood (not recorded which). This chain uses TRBV5-1 with TRBJ2-7; the match to TRBD2 covers 12 bases. The clonotype was recovered from a man between 18 and 29 years old who had recovered from COVID-19. The CDR3 DNA sequence: TGCGCCAGCAGCAAACTAGCGGGAGGTTTCTACGAGCAGTACTTC. Its protein product is CASSKLAGGFYEQYF.